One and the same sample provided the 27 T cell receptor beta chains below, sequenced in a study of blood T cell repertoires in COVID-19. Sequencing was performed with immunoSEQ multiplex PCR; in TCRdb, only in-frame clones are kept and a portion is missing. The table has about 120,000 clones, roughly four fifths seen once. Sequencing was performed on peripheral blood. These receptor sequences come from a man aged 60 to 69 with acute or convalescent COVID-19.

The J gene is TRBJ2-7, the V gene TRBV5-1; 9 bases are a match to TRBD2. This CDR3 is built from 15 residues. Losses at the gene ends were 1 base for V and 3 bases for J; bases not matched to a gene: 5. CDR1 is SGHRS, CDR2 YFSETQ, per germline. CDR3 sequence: CASSLSPSGIYEQYF. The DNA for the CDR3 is TGCGCCAGCAGCTTGTCCCCTAGCGGGATCTACGAGCAGTACTTC.

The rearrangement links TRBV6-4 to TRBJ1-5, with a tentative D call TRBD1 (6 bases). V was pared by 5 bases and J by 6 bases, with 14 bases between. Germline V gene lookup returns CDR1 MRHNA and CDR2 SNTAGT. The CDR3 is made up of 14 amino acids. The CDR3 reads CASSPMGGAQPQHF. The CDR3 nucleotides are TGTGCCAGCAGTCCAATGGGGGGGGCTCAGCCCCAGCATTTT.

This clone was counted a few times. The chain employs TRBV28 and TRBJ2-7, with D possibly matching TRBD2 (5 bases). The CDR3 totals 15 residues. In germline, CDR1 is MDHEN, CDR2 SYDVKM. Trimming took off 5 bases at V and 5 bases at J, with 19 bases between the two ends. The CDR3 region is CASSPLSGSLHEQYF. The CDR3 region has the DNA TGTGCCAGCAGTCCGCTTAGTGGGAGCCTCCACGAGCAGTACTTC.

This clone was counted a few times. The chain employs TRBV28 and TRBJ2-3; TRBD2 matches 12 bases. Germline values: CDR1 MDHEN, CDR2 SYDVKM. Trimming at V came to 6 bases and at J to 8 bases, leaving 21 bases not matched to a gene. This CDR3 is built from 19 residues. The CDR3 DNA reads TGTGCCAGCAGCCAAAGGCCGAATACTAGCGGGAGGTATGCTCGTACGCAGTATTTT. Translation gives CASSQRPNTSGRYARTQYF.

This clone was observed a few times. CDR3 DNA: TGTGCCAGCAGTCTCATCGGACAGGACTATGGCTACACCTTC. Residues: CASSLIGQDYGYTF. This chain uses TRBV2 with TRBJ1-2, with TRBD1 matching 7 bases. The CDR3 is 14 amino acids. Trimming cost V 5 bases and J 3 bases; bases outside gene matches: 6. The germline V gene has CDR1 SNHLY and CDR2 FYNNEI.

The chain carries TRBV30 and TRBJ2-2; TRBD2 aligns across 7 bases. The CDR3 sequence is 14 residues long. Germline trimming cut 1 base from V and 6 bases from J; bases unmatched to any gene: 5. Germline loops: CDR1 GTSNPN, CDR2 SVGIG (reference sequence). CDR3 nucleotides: TGTGCCTGGAGTGCAGGGAGGGTAGCCGGGGAGCTGTTTTTT. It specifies CAWSAGRVAGELFF.

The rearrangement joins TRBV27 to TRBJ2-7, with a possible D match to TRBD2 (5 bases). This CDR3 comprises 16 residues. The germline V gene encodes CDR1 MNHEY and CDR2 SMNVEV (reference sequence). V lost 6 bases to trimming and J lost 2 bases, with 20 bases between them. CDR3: CASSHSGGRIPYEQYF. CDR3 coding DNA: TGTGCCAGCAGCCACTCAGGAGGAAGGATTCCCTACGAGCAGTACTTC.

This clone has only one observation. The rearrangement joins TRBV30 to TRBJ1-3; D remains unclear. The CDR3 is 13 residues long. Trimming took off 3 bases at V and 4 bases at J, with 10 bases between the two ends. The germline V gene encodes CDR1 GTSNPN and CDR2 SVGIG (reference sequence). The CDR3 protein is CAWSEGSGNTIYF. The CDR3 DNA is TGTGCCTGGAGCGAGGGTTCAGGAAACACCATATATTTT.

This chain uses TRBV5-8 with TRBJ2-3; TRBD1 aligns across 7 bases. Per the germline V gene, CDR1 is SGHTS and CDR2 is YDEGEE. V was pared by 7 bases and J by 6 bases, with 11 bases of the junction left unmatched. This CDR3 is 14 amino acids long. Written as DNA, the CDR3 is TGTGCCAGCTCCAGTCCCCAGGGGGTCGATACGCAGTATTTT. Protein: CASSSPQGVDTQYF.

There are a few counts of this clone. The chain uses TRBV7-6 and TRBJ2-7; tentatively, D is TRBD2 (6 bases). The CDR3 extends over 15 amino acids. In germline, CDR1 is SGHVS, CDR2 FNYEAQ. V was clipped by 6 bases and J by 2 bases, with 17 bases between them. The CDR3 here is CASSPGTPLPYEQYF. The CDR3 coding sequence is TGTGCCAGCAGTCCCGGGACTCCTCTGCCCTACGAGCAGTACTTC.

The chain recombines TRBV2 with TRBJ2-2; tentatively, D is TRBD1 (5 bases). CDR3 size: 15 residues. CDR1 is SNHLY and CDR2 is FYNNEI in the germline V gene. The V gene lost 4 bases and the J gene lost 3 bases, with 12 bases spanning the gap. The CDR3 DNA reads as TGTGCCAGCAGTGCTTGGCAGGGATACACCGGGGAGCTGTTTTTT. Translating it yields CASSAWQGYTGELFF.

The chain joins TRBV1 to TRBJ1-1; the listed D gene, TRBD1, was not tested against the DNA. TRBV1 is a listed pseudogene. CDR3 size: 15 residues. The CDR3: CTSSHRSQQWTEAFF. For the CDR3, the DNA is TGCACCAGCAGCCATAGATCACAGCAGTGGACTGAAGCTTTCTTT.

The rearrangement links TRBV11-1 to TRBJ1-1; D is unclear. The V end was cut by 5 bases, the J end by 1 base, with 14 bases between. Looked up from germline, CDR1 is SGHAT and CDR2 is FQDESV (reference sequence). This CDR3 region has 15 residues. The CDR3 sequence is CASSRRGRRNTEAFF. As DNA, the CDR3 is TGTGCCAGCAGCCGCCGCGGAAGAAGGAACACTGAAGCTTTCTTT. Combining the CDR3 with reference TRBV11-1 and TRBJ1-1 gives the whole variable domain EAEVAQSPRYKITEKSQAVAFWCDPISGHATLYWYRQILGQGPELLVQFQDESVVDDSQLPKDRFSAERLKGVDSTLKIQPAELGDSAMYLCASSRRGRRNTEAFFGQGTRLTVV.

CDR3 nucleotide sequence: TGTGCCAGCAGCTTGGAAGGGGGTAGGGAGACCCAGTACTTC. This sequence encodes CASSLEGGRETQYF. The chain recombines TRBV5-5 with TRBJ2-5; D might be TRBD1 (6 bases). Germline V gene sequence: CDR1 SGHKS, CDR2 YYEKEE (reference sequence). The CDR3 totals 14 residues. Trimming left V 0 bases short and J 5 bases short, with 11 bases between.

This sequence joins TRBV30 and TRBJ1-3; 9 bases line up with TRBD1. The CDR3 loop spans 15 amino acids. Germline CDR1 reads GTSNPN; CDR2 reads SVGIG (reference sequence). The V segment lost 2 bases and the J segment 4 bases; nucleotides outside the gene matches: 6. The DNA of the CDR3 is TGTGCCTGGAGTCTAAACAGGGGGCCCGGAAACACCATATATTTT. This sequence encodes CAWSLNRGPGNTIYF.

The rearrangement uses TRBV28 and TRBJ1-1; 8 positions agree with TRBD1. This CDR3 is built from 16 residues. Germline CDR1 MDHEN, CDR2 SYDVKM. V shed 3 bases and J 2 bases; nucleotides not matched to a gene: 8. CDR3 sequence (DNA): TGTGCCAGCAGTTTTCAGGACAGGGCTCCAAACACTGAAGCTTTCTTT. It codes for CASSFQDRAPNTEAFF.

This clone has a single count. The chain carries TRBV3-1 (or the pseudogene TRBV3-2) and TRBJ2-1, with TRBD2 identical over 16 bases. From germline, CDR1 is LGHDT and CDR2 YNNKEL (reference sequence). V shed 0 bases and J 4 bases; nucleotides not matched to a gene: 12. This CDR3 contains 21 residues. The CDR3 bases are TGTGCCAGCAGCCAAGATCTGGGACTAGCGGGAGGGCCTGGGAGATACAATGAGCAGTTCTTC. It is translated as CASSQDLGLAGGPGRYNEQFF.

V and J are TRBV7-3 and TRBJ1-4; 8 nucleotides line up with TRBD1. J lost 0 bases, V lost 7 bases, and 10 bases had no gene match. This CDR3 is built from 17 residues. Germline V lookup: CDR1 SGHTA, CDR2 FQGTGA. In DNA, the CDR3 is TGTGCCAGCAACAGGGACAGGAAACTAACAACTAATGAAAAACTGTTTTTT. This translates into CASNRDRKLTTNEKLFF. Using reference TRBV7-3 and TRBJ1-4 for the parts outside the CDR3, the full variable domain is GAGVSQTPSNKVTEKGKYVELRCDPISGHTALYWYRQSLGQGPEFLIYFQGTGAADDSGLPNDRFFAVRPEGSVSTLKIQRTERGDSAVYLCASNRDRKLTTNEKLFFGSGTQLSVL.

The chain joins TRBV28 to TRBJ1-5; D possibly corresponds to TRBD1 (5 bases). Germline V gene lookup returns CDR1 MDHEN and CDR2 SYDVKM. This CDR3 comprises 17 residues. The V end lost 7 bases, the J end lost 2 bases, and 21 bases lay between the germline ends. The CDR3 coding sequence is TGTGCCAGCATCTCCCCTGCCCGGCGACAGCGCAATCAGCCCCAGCATTTT. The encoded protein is CASISPARRQRNQPQHF.

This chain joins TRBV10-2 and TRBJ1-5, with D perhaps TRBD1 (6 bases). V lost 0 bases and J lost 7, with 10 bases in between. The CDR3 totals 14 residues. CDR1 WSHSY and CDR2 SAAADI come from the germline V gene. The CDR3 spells CASSESGARQPQHF. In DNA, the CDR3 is TGCGCCAGCAGTGAGTCGGGGGCTAGGCAGCCCCAGCATTTT.

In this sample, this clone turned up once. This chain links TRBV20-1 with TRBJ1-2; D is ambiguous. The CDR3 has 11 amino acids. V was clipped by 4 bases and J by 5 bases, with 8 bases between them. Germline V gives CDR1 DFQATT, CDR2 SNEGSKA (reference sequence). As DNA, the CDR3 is TGCAGTGCTAAGGGAGGATATGGCTACACCTTC. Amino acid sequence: CSAKGGYGYTF.

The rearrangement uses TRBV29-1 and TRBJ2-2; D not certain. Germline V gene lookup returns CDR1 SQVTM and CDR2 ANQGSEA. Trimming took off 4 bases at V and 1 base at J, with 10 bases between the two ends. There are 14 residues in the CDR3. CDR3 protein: CSVVDPGNTGELFF. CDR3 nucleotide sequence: TGCAGCGTTGTTGACCCGGGGAACACCGGGGAGCTGTTTTTT.

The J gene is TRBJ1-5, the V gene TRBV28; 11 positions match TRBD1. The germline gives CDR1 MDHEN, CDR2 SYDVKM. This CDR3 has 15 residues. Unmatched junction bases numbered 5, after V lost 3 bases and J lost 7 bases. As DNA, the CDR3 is TGTGCCAGCAGTTTGGACAGGGGGCTTCGGCAGCCCCAGCATTTT. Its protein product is CASSLDRGLRQPQHF.

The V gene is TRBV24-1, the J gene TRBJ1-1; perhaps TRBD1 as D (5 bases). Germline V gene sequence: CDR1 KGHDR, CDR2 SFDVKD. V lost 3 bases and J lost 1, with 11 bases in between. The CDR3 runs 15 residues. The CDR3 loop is CATSDPRRENTEAFF. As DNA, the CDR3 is TGTGCCACCAGTGATCCGCGCAGGGAGAACACTGAAGCTTTCTTT.

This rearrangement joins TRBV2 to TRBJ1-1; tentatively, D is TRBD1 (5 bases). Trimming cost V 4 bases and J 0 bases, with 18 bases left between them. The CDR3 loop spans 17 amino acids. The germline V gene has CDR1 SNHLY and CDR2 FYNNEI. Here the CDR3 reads CASSGLGGYLMNTEAFF. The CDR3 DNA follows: TGTGCCAGCAGTGGGCTCGGGGGTTACCTAATGAACACTGAAGCTTTCTTT.

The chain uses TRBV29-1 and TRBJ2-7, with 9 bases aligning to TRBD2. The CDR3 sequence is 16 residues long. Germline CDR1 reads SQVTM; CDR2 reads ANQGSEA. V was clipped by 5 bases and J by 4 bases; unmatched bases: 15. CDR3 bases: TGCAGCGTTTCCTCTCTAGAGCGGGGGGCTGGGTACGAGCAGTACTTC. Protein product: CSVSSLERGAGYEQYF.

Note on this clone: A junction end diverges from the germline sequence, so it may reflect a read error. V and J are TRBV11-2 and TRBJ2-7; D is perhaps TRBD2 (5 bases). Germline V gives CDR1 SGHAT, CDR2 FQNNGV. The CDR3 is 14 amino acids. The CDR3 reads CASRFRGQDYEQYF. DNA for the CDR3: TGTGCCAGCCGCTTTCGCGGGCAGGACTACGAGCAGTACTTC.